The 20 T cell receptor beta chains given below trace back to one sample, sequenced in a study of cytomegalovirus exposure and HLA in healthy donors. With 60 Vbeta and 13 Jbeta primers, the PCR was carried out. Some clones are missing from TCRdb's copy, which holds only in-frame ones; the method was immunoSEQ multiplex PCR. This table lists 150,000 or so clones. The sequencing input was PBMCs. The source of these receptors is a woman between 40 and 50 years old in good health and CMV-seropositive.

This chain uses TRBV6-1 with TRBJ1-1; D is undetermined. Germline V gene data show CDR1 as MNHNS and CDR2 as SASEGT. This CDR3 contains 10 residues. Trimming took off 11 bases at V and 3 bases at J, with 7 bases between the two ends. The CDR3 here is CAGGDTEAFF. CDR3 coding DNA: TGTGCCGGAGGTGACACTGAAGCTTTCTTT.

The genes are TRBV29-1 and TRBJ2-7; 9 bases are a match to TRBD2. The CDR3 loop spans 11 amino acids. V shed 7 bases and J 5 bases; nucleotides not matched to a gene: 3. The germline gives CDR1 SQVTM, CDR2 ANQGSEA. The CDR3 here is CSGGGAHEQYF. In DNA form, the CDR3 reads TGCAGCGGCGGGGGGGCCCACGAGCAGTACTTC.

The V gene is TRBV27, the J gene TRBJ2-7, with TRBD1 as a possible D gene (6 bases). This CDR3 comprises 13 residues. Germline-derived CDR1 and CDR2 are MNHEY and SMNVEV (reference sequence). The germline V and J ends were trimmed by 6 bases and 6 bases, with 15 bases remaining between them. The CDR3 reads CASRTTTGSEQYF. In DNA form, the CDR3 reads TGTGCCAGCAGAACAACCACAGGGAGCGAGCAGTACTTC.

The chain joins TRBV7-9 to TRBJ1-1; D call uncertain. CDR1 is SEHNR and CDR2 is FQNEAQ in the germline V gene (reference sequence). The CDR3 sequence is 18 residues long. V was trimmed by 7 bases and J by 3 bases, leaving 27 bases between them. The CDR3 reads CASTTSGSRMMADTEAFF. CDR3 sequence (DNA): TGTGCCAGCACCACTTCCGGGAGTAGGATGATGGCGGACACTGAAGCTTTCTTT.

This chain links TRBV19 with TRBJ2-2; 13 positions agree with TRBD2. V shed 4 bases and J 0 bases; nucleotides not matched to a gene: 8. CDR1 and CDR2 (germline): LNHDA, SQIVND (reference sequence). CDR3 size: 19 residues. The CDR3: CASSTGTSGDFANTGELFF. The DNA of the CDR3 is TGTGCCAGTAGTACCGGGACTAGCGGGGATTTCGCGAACACCGGGGAGCTGTTTTTT.

The rearrangement uses TRBV5-4 and TRBJ2-5, with a possible D match to TRBD2 (6 bases). This CDR3 region has 14 residues. The ends were cut back, 4 bases at V and 4 bases at J, with 14 bases in the middle. CDR1 and CDR2 (germline): SGHNT, YYREEE (reference sequence). The CDR3 DNA follows: TGTGCCAGCAGCCCCCGAGTCGGGAGAGAGACCCAGTACTTC. This sequence encodes CASSPRVGRETQYF.

This chain links TRBV28 with TRBJ2-1, with 9 bases matching TRBD2. Looked up from germline, CDR1 is MDHEN and CDR2 is SYDVKM. The CDR3 has 15 residues. With V trimmed by 4 bases and J by 7 bases, 8 bases remained unmatched. The DNA of the CDR3 is TGTGCCAGCAGTTCGGCGGGAGGGGGTAGAAATGAGCAGTTCTTC. This translates into CASSSAGGGRNEQFF.

The gene calls are TRBV5-1 and TRBJ2-5; TRBD2 agrees at 9 bases. J was trimmed by 3 bases and V by 0 bases; bases with no gene match: 6. The CDR3 has 16 amino acids. Germline values: CDR1 SGHRS, CDR2 YFSETQ. The CDR3 region is CASSLVPSGMEETQYF. CDR3 in DNA: TGCGCCAGCAGCTTGGTCCCTAGCGGGATGGAAGAGACCCAGTACTTC.

The J gene is TRBJ1-5, the V gene TRBV5-6, with 9 nucleotides matching TRBD1. The CDR3 runs 16 residues. Losses at the gene ends were 0 bases for V and 2 bases for J; bases not matched to a gene: 3. From germline, CDR1 is SGHDT and CDR2 YYEEEE. The CDR3 nucleotides are TGTGCCAGCAGCTTGGGACAGGGGGAGGGCAATCAGCCCCAGCATTTT. As protein: CASSLGQGEGNQPQHF.

This sequence joins TRBV30 and TRBJ1-6, with 7 positions matching TRBD1. After removal of 4 bases from V and 4 bases from J, the junction contained 4 bases not matched to a gene. The CDR3 totals 14 residues. CDR1 is GTSNPN, CDR2 SVGIG, per germline (reference sequence). The CDR3 loop reads CAWTRGAYNSPLHF. The CDR3 nucleotides read TGTGCCTGGACCAGGGGGGCTTATAATTCACCCCTCCACTTT.

The rearrangement links TRBV10-3 to TRBJ1-5; 7 nucleotides match TRBD1. The CDR3 contains 14 residues. CDR1 ENHRY and CDR2 SYGVKD come from the germline V gene. Trimming at V came to 4 bases and at J to 5 bases, leaving 5 bases not matched to a gene. For the CDR3, the DNA is TGTGCCATCAGTGGCGACAGGGTCGATCAGCCCCAGCATTTT. Its protein product is CAISGDRVDQPQHF.

Regarding this clone: This same CDR3 is encoded by further DNA sequences in the sample. The rearrangement links TRBV5-4 to TRBJ2-2; 8 positions match TRBD2. The length of the CDR3 is 15 residues. The germline V gene has CDR1 SGHNT and CDR2 YYREEE (reference sequence). The V segment lost 8 bases and the J segment 4 bases; nucleotides outside the gene matches: 10. Here the CDR3 reads CASSLNSGVTGELFF. The DNA of the CDR3 is TGTGCCAGTAGCCTGAATAGCGGGGTCACCGGGGAGCTGTTTTTT.

CDR3 region: CASSQSQGSYEQYF. The CDR3 DNA reads as TGCGCCAGCAGCCAAAGCCAGGGGTCCTACGAGCAGTACTTC. The rearrangement uses TRBV4-1 and TRBJ2-7; TRBD1 might be the D (6 bases). The V gene's germline CDR1 is MGHRA and CDR2 YSYEKL. This CDR3 has 14 residues. The V end lost 2 bases, the J end lost 1 base, and 9 bases lay between the germline ends.

The V call is TRBV27, the J call TRBJ2-2; 7 bases match TRBD2. Germline trimming cut 5 bases from V and 2 bases from J; bases unmatched to any gene: 11. The CDR3 sequence is 17 residues long. CDR1 MNHEY and CDR2 SMNVEV come from the germline V gene (reference sequence). The chain's CDR3 is CASSAPSGYKNTGELFF. The DNA of the CDR3 is TGTGCCAGCAGTGCCCCTAGCGGTTACAAAAACACCGGGGAGCTGTTTTTT.

V and J are TRBV7-9 and TRBJ2-1; D is perhaps TRBD2 (6 bases). V lost 4 bases and J 4 bases, leaving 8 bases between the germline ends. The CDR3 length is 13 residues. CDR1 and CDR2 (germline): SEHNR, FQNEAQ (reference sequence). CDR3 nucleotide sequence: TGTGCCAGCAGCTCGGGACTTTACAATGAGCAGTTCTTC. Translated, it gives CASSSGLYNEQFF.

This rearrangement joins TRBV11-1 to TRBJ2-3, with a weak D call TRBD1 (6 bases). V was shortened by 5 bases and J by 7 bases, with 10 bases between the two germline ends. CDR3 length: 12 amino acids. Germline values: CDR1 SGHAT, CDR2 FQDESV (reference sequence). DNA of the CDR3: TGTGCCAGCAGCATACAGGGCAATACGCAGTATTTT. Protein sequence: CASSIQGNTQYF.

The V and J genes are TRBV6-5 and TRBJ2-7, with a tentative D call TRBD2 (7 bases). The CDR3 spans 14 residues. Germline CDR1 and CDR2: MNHEY and SVGAGI. V was cut by 5 bases and J by 4 bases, with 15 bases left in between. The chain's CDR3 is CASSSPRGGYEQYF. CDR3 nucleotides: TGTGCCAGCAGTAGCCCAAGGGGGGGATACGAGCAGTACTTC.

The rearrangement uses TRBV6-1 and TRBJ2-5; the match to TRBD1 covers 9 bases. The CDR3 runs to 15 residues. V shed 2 bases and J 4 bases; nucleotides not matched to a gene: 5. Germline CDR1 is MNHNS and CDR2 is SASEGT. Here the CDR3 DNA reads TGTGCCAGCAGTGAATCCGGGACAGGGCGAGAGACCCAGTACTTC. This encodes CASSESGTGRETQYF.

The chain combines TRBV7-3 with TRBJ2-6; 8 bases line up with TRBD1. Looked up from germline, CDR1 is SGHTA and CDR2 is FQGTGA. The CDR3 is made up of 17 amino acids. The V gene end was trimmed by 4 bases and the J gene end by 0 bases; junction bases not matched to a gene: 5. The chain's CDR3 is CASSSDRVSSGANVLTF. The CDR3 coding sequence is TGTGCCAGCAGCTCGGACAGGGTTAGCTCTGGGGCCAACGTCCTGACTTTC. The full variable domain, its missing parts supplied by reference TRBV7-3 and TRBJ2-6, is GAGVSQTPSNKVTEKGKYVELRCDPISGHTALYWYRQSLGQGPEFLIYFQGTGAADDSGLPNDRFFAVRPEGSVSTLKIQRTERGDSAVYLCASSSDRVSSGANVLTFGAGSRLTVL.

The rearrangement links TRBV5-1 to TRBJ2-1, with D possibly matching TRBD2 (7 bases). The CDR3 has 15 amino acids. The V gene lost 4 bases and the J gene lost 5 bases, with 16 bases spanning the gap. Germline V CDR1 and CDR2: SGHRS, YFSETQ. The CDR3 region is CASSPPLGGDNEQFF. Here the CDR3 DNA reads TGCGCCAGCAGCCCTCCCCTAGGGGGGGACAATGAGCAGTTCTTC.